This T cell receptor (beta chain) was identified in a study of STAT3 mutations in large granular lymphocyte leukemia. Study-wide points: At least one immunodominant TCR beta clonotype appeared in every T-cell large granular lymphocyte leukemia patient.

Clones were read by immunoSEQ multiplex PCR, and TCRdb kept only the in-frame ones, dropping some. In the table there are about 3,800 clones, approximately 39% of which are singletons. Germline V gene data show CDR1 as MNHNS and CDR2 as SASEGT. After removal of 4 bases from V and 7 bases from J, the junction contained 3 bases not matched to a gene. The CDR3 length is 12 residues. This clone appeared a few times. As yet, its antigen is unknown. The chain uses TRBV6-1 and TRBJ1-2; TRBD1 agrees at 7 bases. The sequenced sample consisted of peripheral blood mononuclear cells. The receptor was isolated from a man aged 55 to 70 with T-cell large granular lymphocyte leukemia. Some clones in this sample may be carry-over from other donors' samples. CDR3 nucleotides: TGTGCCAGCAGTGCCCACAGGGGTGGCTACACCTTC. Amino acid sequence: CASSAHRGGYTF.